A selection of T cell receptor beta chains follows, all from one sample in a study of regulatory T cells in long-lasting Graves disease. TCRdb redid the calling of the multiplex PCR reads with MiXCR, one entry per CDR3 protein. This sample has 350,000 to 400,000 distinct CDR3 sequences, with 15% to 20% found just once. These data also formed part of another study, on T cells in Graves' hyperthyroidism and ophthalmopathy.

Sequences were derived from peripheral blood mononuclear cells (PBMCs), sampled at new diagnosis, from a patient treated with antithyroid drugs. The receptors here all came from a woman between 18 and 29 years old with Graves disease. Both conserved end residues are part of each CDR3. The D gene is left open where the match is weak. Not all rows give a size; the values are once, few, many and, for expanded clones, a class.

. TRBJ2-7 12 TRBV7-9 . TGTGCCAGCAGCTTCTCTGGGCTCGAGCAGTACTTC CASSFSGLEQYF
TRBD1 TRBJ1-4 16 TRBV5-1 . TGCGCCAGCAGCGCACACAGGGGAGCAACTAATGAAAAACTGTTTTTT CASSAHRGATNEKLFF
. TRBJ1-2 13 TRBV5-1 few TGCGCCAGCAGCTTAAAACAGAACTATGGCTACACCTTC CASSLKQNYGYTF
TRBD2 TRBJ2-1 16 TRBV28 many TGTGCCAGCACCCTGCGGGGGGGGGCCAGGGGCAATGAGCAGTTCTTC CASTLRGGARGNEQFF
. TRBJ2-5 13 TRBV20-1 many TGCAGTGCTAGAGAAAACTACCAAGAGACCCAGTACTTC CSARENYQETQYF
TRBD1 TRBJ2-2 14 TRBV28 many TGTGCCAGCAGCCGGGACAGGGATACCGGGGAGCTGTTTTTT CASSRDRDTGELFF
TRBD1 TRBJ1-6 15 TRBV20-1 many TGCAGTGCCCATTTGCGGGACAGTGATAATTCACCCCTCCACTTT CSAHLRDSDNSPLHF
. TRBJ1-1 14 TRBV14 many TGTGCCAGCAGCCCACGTTCTGGGTTCACTGAAGCTTTCTTT CASSPRSGFTEAFF
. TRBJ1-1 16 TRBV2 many TGTGCCAGCAGTCTAATATCGACGGCAATGAACACTGAAGCTTTCTTT CASSLISTAMNTEAFF
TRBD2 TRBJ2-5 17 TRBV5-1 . TGCGCCAGCAGCCCAGTCGATCGGGGGGGAAGGGGGGAGACCCAGTACTTC CASSPVDRGGRGETQYF
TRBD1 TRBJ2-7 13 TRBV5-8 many TGTGCCAGCGGAGACCAGGGGGTTTACGAGCAGTACTTC CASGDQGVYEQYF
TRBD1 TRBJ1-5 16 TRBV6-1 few TGTGCCAGCAGTGAAGTGGTCAGGGGGCACAATCAGCCCCAGCATTTT CASSEVVRGHNQPQHF
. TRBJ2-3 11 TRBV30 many TGTGCCTGGAGTGTAATCGATACGCAGTATTTT CAWSVIDTQYF
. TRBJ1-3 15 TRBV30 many TGTGCCTGGGGGGCGGACGGCTCCTCTGGAAACACCATATATTTT CAWGADGSSGNTIYF
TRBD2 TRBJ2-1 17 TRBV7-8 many TGTGCCAGCAGCTTAGAGAGAAGGCTAGCGGCACACAATGAGCAGTTCTTC CASSLERRLAAHNEQFF
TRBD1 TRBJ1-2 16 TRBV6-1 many TGTGCCAGCAGTGCTGGGACAGGCGGTCTTAACTATGGCTACACCTTC CASSAGTGGLNYGYTF
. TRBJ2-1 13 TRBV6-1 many TGTGCCAGCAGGAGACGGGGTAACAATGAGCAGTTCTTC CASRRRGNNEQFF
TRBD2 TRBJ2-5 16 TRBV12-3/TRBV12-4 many TGTGCCAGCAGTTCCCACGAGGGACTAGGAGCAGAGACCCAGTACTTC CASSSHEGLGAETQYF
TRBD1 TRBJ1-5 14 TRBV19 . TGTGCCAGTAGGACGCAATACCGGGACAGGGCTCAGCATTTT CASRTQYRDRAQHF
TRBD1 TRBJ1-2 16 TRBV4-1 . TGCGCCAGCAGCCAAGTACAGACAGGGTCGGGCTATGGCTACACCTTC CASSQVQTGSGYGYTF
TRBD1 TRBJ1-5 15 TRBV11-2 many TGTGCCAGCAGCTTAGAAGGACAGGGACATCAGCCCCAGCATTTT CASSLEGQGHQPQHF
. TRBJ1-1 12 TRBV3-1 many TGTGCCAGCAGCCTACCCGGGGGTGAGGCTTTCTTT CASSLPGGEAFF
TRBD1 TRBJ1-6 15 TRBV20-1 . TGCAGTGCCCGGGACAGCAACTCCTATAATTCACCCCTCCACTTT CSARDSNSYNSPLHF
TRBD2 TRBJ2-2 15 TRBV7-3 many TGTGCCAGCAGCCCAAGCGGGAGGGGTACCGGGGAGCTGTTTTTT CASSPSGRGTGELFF
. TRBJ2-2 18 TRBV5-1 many TGCGCCAGCAGCTACTCCTTCCCGACAGGACCGAACACCGGGGAGCTGTTTTTT CASSYSFPTGPNTGELFF
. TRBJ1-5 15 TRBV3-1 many TGTGCCAGCAGCCAGGCAGGTAATAGCAATCAGCCCCAGCATTTT CASSQAGNSNQPQHF
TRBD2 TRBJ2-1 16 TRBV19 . TGTGCCAGTAGTATAGATCGCGGACTAGATGCTCGGGAGCAGTTCTTC CASSIDRGLDAREQFF
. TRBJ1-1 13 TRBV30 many TGTGCCTGGGGACCCGGAATCGACACTGAAGCTTTCTTT CAWGPGIDTEAFF
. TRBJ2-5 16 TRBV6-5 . TGTGCCAGCAGTTACTCGGAGACAGTCACCAAAGAGACCCAGTACTTC CASSYSETVTKETQYF
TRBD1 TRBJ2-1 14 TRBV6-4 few TGTGCCAGCCACGGGACAGGCTCCTACAATGAGCAGTTCTTC CASHGTGSYNEQFF
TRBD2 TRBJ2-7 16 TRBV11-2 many TGTGCCAGCAGCTTTATTGTTAGCGGGCCTACCTACGAGCAGTACTTC CASSFIVSGPTYEQYF
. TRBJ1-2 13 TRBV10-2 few TGCGCCAGCAGTGATTTAAGGTCGGGTGGCTACACCTTC CASSDLRSGGYTF
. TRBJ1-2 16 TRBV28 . TGTGCCAGCAGTTTAAGGGCAGGGGTCTCGGGCTATGGCTACACCTTC CASSLRAGVSGYGYTF
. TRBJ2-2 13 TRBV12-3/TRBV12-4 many TGTGCCAGCAGACCGACTAGTACCGGGGAGCTGTTTTTT CASRPTSTGELFF
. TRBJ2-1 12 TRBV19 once TGTGCCAGTAGTATTCGAGCCGGTGAGCAGTTCTTC CASSIRAGEQFF
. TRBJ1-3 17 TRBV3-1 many TGTGCCAGCAGCCAAGGAAGCAGACTACTCTCTGGAAACACCATATATTTT CASSQGSRLLSGNTIYF
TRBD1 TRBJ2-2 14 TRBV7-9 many TGTGCCAGCAGCCCTCGGACAGGGACCGGGGAGCTGTTTTTT CASSPRTGTGELFF
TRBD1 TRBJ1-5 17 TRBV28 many TGTGCCAGCAGTTTACTGAGCGGACAGGATAGCAATCAGCCCCAGCATTTT CASSLLSGQDSNQPQHF
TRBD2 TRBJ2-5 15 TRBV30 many TGTGCCTGGACCCTAGCGGGGGGAAACCAAGAGACCCAGTACTTC CAWTLAGGNQETQYF
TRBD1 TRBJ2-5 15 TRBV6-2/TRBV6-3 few TGTGCCAGCAGTTACGGGACAGACACCGTGGAGACCCAGTACTTC CASSYGTDTVETQYF
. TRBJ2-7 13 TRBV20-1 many TGCAGTGCTAGGATTGTGGTGGCCTACGAGCAGTACTTC CSARIVVAYEQYF
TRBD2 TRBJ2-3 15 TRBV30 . TGTGCCTGGAGTGTACGCGGGAGGGTCATAGATACGCAGTATTTT CAWSVRGRVIDTQYF
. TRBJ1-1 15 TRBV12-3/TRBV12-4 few TGTGCCAGCAGAAGGGGCGAGGGTTTCGGCACTGAAGCTTTCTTT CASRRGEGFGTEAFF
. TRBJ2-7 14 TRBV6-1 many TGTGCCACCACCCCGACAGCCGACTCCTACGAGCAGTACTTC CATTPTADSYEQYF
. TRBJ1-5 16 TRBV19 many TGTGCCAGTAGTATATCCGGACAGCTAAACAATCAGCCCCAGCATTTT CASSISGQLNNQPQHF
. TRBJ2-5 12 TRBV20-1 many TGCAGTGCTAACCCGTCTCAAGAGACCCAGTACTTC CSANPSQETQYF
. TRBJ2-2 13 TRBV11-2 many TGTGCCAGCAGCTTTGAGTACACCGGGGAGCTGTTTTTT CASSFEYTGELFF
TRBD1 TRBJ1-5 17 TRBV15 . TGTGCCACCAGCAGAGATCGGGGCAGGGGGAGCAATCGGCCCCAGCATTTT CATSRDRGRGSNRPQHF